This is a list of T cell receptor beta chains from one sample in a study of blood T cell repertoires in COVID-19. Method: immunoSEQ multiplex PCR; TCRdb's copy keeps in-frame clones and lacks some. Here the sample spans roughly 160,000 clones, roughly 84% being singletons. Sequencing was performed on PBMCs or T cells enriched from blood (not recorded which). The receptors were sampled from a man in his sixties who had recovered from COVID-19. The conserved cysteine and the conserved F or W are not part of the CDR3 here. Each record gives: J gene, V gene, CDR3 protein.

J: TRBJ1-1
V: TRBV7-2
CDR3: ASIRGIMNTEAF

J: TRBJ2-1
V: TRBV7-9
CDR3: ASSRGQSYNEQF

J: TRBJ1-2
V: TRBV4-1
CDR3: ASSQVLTVEGYGYT

J: TRBJ1-1
V: TRBV6-5
CDR3: ASSYRGYTEAF

J: TRBJ2-2
V: TRBV11-3
CDR3: ASSPRRGQGGELF

J: TRBJ1-2
V: TRBV24-1
CDR3: ATSDRVFGYT

J: TRBJ2-2
V: TRBV5-4
CDR3: ASSLPGTPGGELF

J: TRBJ2-5
V: TRBV6-1
CDR3: ASSEALQVGSRETQY

J: TRBJ2-5
V: TRBV7-3
CDR3: ASSFGGIGETQY

J: TRBJ2-1
V: TRBV29-1
CDR3: SVVSGGPSGEQF

J: TRBJ2-1
V: TRBV9
CDR3: ASSTTGGGEQF

J: TRBJ1-6
V: TRBV5-1
CDR3: ASSHATGGDSPLH

J: TRBJ2-3
V: TRBV6-1
CDR3: ASSEWAGSTDTQY

J: TRBJ1-5
V: TRBV6-5
CDR3: ASMSKTANQPQH

J: TRBJ2-5
V: TRBV28
CDR3: ASSLSPREETQY

J: TRBJ1-4
V: TRBV10-3
CDR3: AISEFGGAQEKLF

J: TRBJ1-4
V: TRBV19
CDR3: ASSIATGVEKLF

J: TRBJ1-1
V: TRBV18
CDR3: ASSPGSAGNTEAF